The 17 T cell receptor beta chains reported below all come from one sample, sequenced in a study of T-cell memory formation after mild COVID-19. TCRdb fed the 5' RACE reads into MiXCR, producing one record per CDR3 protein. The sample gives tens of thousands of distinct CDR3 sequences, 14% of which show up once; under 35% is in the top ten. The material sequenced was PBMCs or a T cell subset sorted from them (not recorded which). All receptors derive from an adult woman who had mild COVID-19 (a few samples of this study predate the infection). Cell type and time point are not known.

This clonotype appeared a few times. The V gene is TRBV7-9, the J gene TRBJ2-3, with TRBD2 as a possible D gene (11 bases). Germline V CDR1 and CDR2: SEHNR, FQNEAQ (reference sequence). This CDR3 comprises 23 residues. V was trimmed by 5 bases and J by 2 bases, leaving 38 bases between them. The CDR3 coding sequence is TGTGCCAGCAGCCTGGGGGACAGGGGCCTCACCGGGTCTAGCGGGAGGATCACAGATACGCAGTATTTT. Translated, it gives CASSLGDRGLTGSSGRITDTQYF.

The sample holds a few counts of this clonotype. An end of the junction differs from the germline gene, which may be a read error. This sequence joins TRBV20-1 and TRBJ2-1; possibly TRBD1 for D (6 bases). The CDR3 loop spans 13 amino acids. In germline, CDR1 is DFQATT, CDR2 SNEGSKA (reference sequence). CDR3 residues: CSARVRGYDEQFF. DNA for the CDR3: TGCAGTGCTAGAGTCAGGGGCTACGATGAGCAGTTCTTC.

The genes are TRBV2 and TRBJ2-7; 9 nucleotides match TRBD1. Germline values: CDR1 SNHLY, CDR2 FYNNEI. This CDR3 spans 15 amino acids. J was trimmed by 4 bases and V by 3 bases; bases with no gene match: 7. CDR3: CASSEFGTGIYEQYF. The CDR3, as DNA: TGTGCCAGCAGTGAGTTCGGGACAGGGATTTACGAGCAGTACTTC.

This chain links TRBV5-1 with TRBJ2-4; D is ambiguous. Trimming cost V 1 base and J 5 bases, with 7 bases left between them. The CDR3 is 13 amino acids. The germline CDR1 and CDR2 sequences are SGHRS and YFSETQ. The CDR3 sequence is CASSLLPENIQYF. The CDR3 nucleotides read TGCGCCAGCAGCTTGCTGCCGGAAAACATTCAGTACTTC.

This chain joins TRBV7-2 and TRBJ2-3; TRBD2 agrees at 12 bases. The V gene end was trimmed by 4 bases and the J gene end by 2 bases; junction bases not matched to a gene: 10. CDR1 is SGHTA, CDR2 FQGNSA, per germline. CDR3 length: 18 amino acids. CDR3 nucleotides: TGTGCCAGCAGCTCTGGTCCCGGACTAGCGGGACCCACAGATACGCAGTATTTT. Translated, it gives CASSSGPGLAGPTDTQYF.

CDR3 residues: CASSLVPGNTEAFF. Here the CDR3 DNA reads TGTGCCAGCAGCTTGGTTCCGGGGAACACTGAAGCTTTCTTT. The gene calls are TRBV5-4 and TRBJ1-1; D gene unclear. Trimming removed 0 bases at V and 1 base at J, with 7 bases between. The CDR3 covers 14 residues. Germline values: CDR1 SGHNT, CDR2 YYREEE (reference sequence).

The table lists this clonotype with a few counts. CDR3 DNA: TGCAGTGCTAGAGATAGACTAGCGGGATTTGAGCAGTACTTC. It codes for CSARDRLAGFEQYF. The chain recombines TRBV20-1 with TRBJ2-7, with TRBD2 identical over 11 bases. This CDR3 comprises 14 residues. Per germline, CDR1 DFQATT and CDR2 SNEGSKA (reference sequence). Trimming cost V 0 bases and J 7 bases; bases outside gene matches: 5.

V is TRBV12-3 or TRBV12-4 and J is TRBJ2-7; 8 bases fit TRBD2. Trimming took 7 bases from V and 2 from J; bases not matched to a gene: 10. This CDR3 has 15 amino acids. CDR3 in amino acids: CASIPGGAPPYEQYF. Here the CDR3 DNA reads TGTGCCAGCATCCCGGGAGGGGCGCCCCCCTACGAGCAGTACTTC.

Only a few counts were recorded for this clonotype. This chain connects TRBV27 to TRBJ2-3, with 14 bases fitting TRBD2. This CDR3 is 19 amino acids long. The V gene end was trimmed by 4 bases and the J gene end by 2 bases; junction bases not matched to a gene: 11. Germline CDR1 is MNHEY and CDR2 is SMNVEV (reference sequence). The CDR3 nucleotides read TGTGCCAGCAGTTCCGGCCCGGGACTAGCGGGGGACGCCACAGATACGCAGTATTTT. Its translation: CASSSGPGLAGDATDTQYF.

This clonotype was counted a few times. The J gene is TRBJ2-7, the V gene TRBV5-1, with a possible D match to TRBD2 (6 bases). The length of the CDR3 is 16 residues. Trimming left V 0 bases short and J 2 bases short, with 15 bases between. Germline CDR1 SGHRS, CDR2 YFSETQ. The chain's CDR3 is CASSLGLSGFAYEQYF. The CDR3 DNA reads TGCGCCAGCAGCTTGGGTTTGAGCGGGTTCGCCTACGAGCAGTACTTC.

The genes are TRBV5-1 and TRBJ2-1; 14 bases line up with TRBD2. V lost 3 bases to trimming and J lost 9 bases; unmatched junction nucleotides: 8. The CDR3 sequence is 16 residues long. Germline CDR1 SGHRS, CDR2 YFSETQ. CDR3 in DNA: TGCGCCAGCAGCTCCCGACTAGCGGGGGGGCCGGTTGAGCAGTTCTTC. This translates into CASSSRLAGGPVEQFF.

V is TRBV9 and J is TRBJ1-3; D unresolved. Trimming took 0 bases from V and 11 from J, leaving 15 bases between them. CDR1 and CDR2 from the germline V gene are SGDLS and YYNGEE. This CDR3 has 14 amino acids. The CDR3 is CASSVGLSPNSIYF. The DNA of the CDR3 is TGTGCCAGCAGCGTAGGATTATCTCCAAATTCCATATATTTT.

This rearrangement joins TRBV27 to TRBJ2-7, with 7 bases matching TRBD2. Germline V gene data show CDR1 as MNHEY and CDR2 as SMNVEV (reference sequence). Unmatched junction bases numbered 7, after V lost 8 bases and J lost 3 bases. CDR3 length equals 13 residues. The CDR3 DNA reads TGTGCCAGCGGCGGGGGACTGCACTACGAGCAGTACTTC. Amino acid sequence: CASGGGLHYEQYF.

In its sample, this clonotype was seen a few times. CDR3 loop: CASSPRWGGGPANEQFF. The CDR3 DNA reads as TGTGCCAGCAGCCCCCGTTGGGGGGGGGGGCCGGCCAATGAGCAGTTCTTC. The chain employs TRBV9 and TRBJ2-1; the D gene is possibly TRBD2 (7 bases). This CDR3 is 17 amino acids long. CDR1 SGDLS and CDR2 YYNGEE come from the germline V gene. V was shortened by 4 bases and J by 6 bases, with 23 bases between the two germline ends.

The sample holds a few counts of this clonotype. The chain carries TRBV12-3 or TRBV12-4 and TRBJ2-7; no definite D call. This CDR3 comprises 11 residues. The V gene lost 5 bases and the J gene lost 6 bases, with 8 bases spanning the gap. CDR3 DNA sequence: TGTGCCAGCAGTCAACTTGGCGAGCAGTACTTC. Protein sequence: CASSQLGEQYF.

This clonotype has just a few counts. The rearrangement links TRBV5-6 to TRBJ2-1; weak D call: TRBD2 (5 bases). Trimming stripped 4 bases from V and 3 bases from J, with 26 bases between. CDR3 length: 19 residues. Looked up from germline, CDR1 is SGHDT and CDR2 is YYEEEE. The CDR3 coding sequence is TGTGCCAGCAGCCGCTCGGCGGACTCCGAAAACACCATCTACAATGAGCAGTTCTTC. Residues: CASSRSADSENTIYNEQFF.

This clonotype has more than one count but fewer than ten. This sequence joins TRBV20-1 and TRBJ2-7; tentatively, D is TRBD2 (6 bases). Germline V gives CDR1 DFQATT, CDR2 SNEGSKA (reference sequence). This CDR3 comprises 15 residues. V was shortened by 2 bases and J by 4 bases, with 18 bases between the two germline ends. CDR3 residues: CSARTPLIADYEQYF. DNA of the CDR3: TGCAGTGCTAGAACTCCCCTGATAGCGGATTACGAGCAGTACTTC.